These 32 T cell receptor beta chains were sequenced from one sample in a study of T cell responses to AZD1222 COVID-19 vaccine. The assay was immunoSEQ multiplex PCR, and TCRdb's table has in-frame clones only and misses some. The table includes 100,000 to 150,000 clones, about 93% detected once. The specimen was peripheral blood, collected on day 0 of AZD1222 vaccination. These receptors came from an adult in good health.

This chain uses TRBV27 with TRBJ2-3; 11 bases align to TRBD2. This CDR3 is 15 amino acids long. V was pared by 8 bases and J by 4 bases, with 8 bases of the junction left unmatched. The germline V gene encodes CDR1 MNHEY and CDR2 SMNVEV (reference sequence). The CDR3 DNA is TGTGCCAGCGGCCTAGCGGGAGGACCCCCAGATACGCAGTATTTT. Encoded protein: CASGLAGGPPDTQYF.

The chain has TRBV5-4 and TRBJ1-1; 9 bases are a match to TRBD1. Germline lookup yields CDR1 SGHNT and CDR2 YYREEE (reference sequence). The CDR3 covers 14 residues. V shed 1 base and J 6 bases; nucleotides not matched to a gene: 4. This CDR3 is CASSLRDRDSEAFF. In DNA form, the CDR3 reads TGTGCCAGCAGCTTGCGGGACAGGGATTCTGAAGCTTTCTTT.

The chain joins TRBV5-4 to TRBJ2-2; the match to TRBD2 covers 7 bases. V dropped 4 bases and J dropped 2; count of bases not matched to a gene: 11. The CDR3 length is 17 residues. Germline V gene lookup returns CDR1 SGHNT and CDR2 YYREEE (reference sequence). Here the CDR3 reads CASSPPPSGGNTGELFF. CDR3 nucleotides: TGTGCCAGCAGCCCCCCCCCTAGCGGCGGTAACACCGGGGAGCTGTTTTTT.

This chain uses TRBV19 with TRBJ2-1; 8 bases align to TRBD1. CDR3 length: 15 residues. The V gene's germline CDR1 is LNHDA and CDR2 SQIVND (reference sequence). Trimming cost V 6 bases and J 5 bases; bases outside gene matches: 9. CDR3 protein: CASRTNRGDNNEQFF. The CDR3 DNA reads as TGTGCCAGTAGAACCAACAGGGGGGATAACAATGAGCAGTTCTTC.

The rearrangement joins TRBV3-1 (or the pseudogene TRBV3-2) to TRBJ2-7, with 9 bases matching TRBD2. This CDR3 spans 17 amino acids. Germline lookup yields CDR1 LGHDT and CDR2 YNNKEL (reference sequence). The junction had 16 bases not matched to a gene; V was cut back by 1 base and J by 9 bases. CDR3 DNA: TGTGCCAGCAGCCAAGCTGGCCTCCAGGCGGGGGGGCCGTCGCAGTACTTC. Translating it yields CASSQAGLQAGGPSQYF.

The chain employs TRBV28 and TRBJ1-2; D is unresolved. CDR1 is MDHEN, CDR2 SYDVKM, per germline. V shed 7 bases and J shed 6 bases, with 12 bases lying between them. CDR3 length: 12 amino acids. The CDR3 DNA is TGTGCCAGCACCCCGAAGGGAAATGGCTACACCTTC. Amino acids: CASTPKGNGYTF.

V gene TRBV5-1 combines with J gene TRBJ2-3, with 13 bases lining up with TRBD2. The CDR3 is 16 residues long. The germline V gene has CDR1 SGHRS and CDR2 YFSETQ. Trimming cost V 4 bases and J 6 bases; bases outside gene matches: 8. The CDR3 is CASSPRTSGRMDTQYF. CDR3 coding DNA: TGCGCCAGCAGCCCCCGGACTAGCGGGAGAATGGATACGCAGTATTTT. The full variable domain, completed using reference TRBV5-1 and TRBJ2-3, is KAGVTQTPRYLIKTRGQQVTLSCSPISGHRSVSWYQQTPGQGLQFLFEYFSETQRNKGNFPGRFSGRQFSNSRSEMNVSTLELGDSALYLCASSPRTSGRMDTQYFGPGTRLTVL.

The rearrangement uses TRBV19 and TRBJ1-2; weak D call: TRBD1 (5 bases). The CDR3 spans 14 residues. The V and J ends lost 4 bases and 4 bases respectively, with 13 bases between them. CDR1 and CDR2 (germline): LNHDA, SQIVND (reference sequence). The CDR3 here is CASSRDQKSYGYTF. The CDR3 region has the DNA TGTGCCAGTAGTAGGGACCAGAAAAGCTATGGCTACACCTTC.

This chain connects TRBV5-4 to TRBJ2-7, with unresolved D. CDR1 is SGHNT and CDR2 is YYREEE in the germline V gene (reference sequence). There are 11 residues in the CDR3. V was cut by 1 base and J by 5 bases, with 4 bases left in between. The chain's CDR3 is CASSLLDEQYF. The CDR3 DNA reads TGTGCCAGCAGCTTGCTCGACGAGCAGTACTTC.

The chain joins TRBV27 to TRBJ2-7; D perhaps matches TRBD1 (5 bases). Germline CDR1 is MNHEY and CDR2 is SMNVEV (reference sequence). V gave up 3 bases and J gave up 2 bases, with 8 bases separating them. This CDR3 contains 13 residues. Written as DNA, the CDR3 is TGTGCCAGCAGTTTCACAGGTCCCTACGAGCAGTACTTC. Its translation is CASSFTGPYEQYF.

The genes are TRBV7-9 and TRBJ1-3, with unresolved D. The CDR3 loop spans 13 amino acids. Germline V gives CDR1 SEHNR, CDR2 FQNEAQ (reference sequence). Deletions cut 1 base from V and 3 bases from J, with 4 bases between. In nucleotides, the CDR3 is TGTGCCAGCAGCTTAGTTCATGGAAACACCATATATTTT. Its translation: CASSLVHGNTIYF.

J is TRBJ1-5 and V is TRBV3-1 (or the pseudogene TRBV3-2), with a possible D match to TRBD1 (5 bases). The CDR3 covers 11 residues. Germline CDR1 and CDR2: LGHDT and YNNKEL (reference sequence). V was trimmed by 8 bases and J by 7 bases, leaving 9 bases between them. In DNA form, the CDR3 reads TGTGCCAGCGGGGCGGGGCAGCCCCAGCATTTT. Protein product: CASGAGQPQHF.

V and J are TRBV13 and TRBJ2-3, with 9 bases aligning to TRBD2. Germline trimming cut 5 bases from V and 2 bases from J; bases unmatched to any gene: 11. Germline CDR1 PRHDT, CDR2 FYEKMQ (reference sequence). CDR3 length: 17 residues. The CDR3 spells CASSELAGKQHTDTQYF. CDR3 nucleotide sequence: TGTGCCAGCAGCGAGCTAGCGGGAAAGCAGCACACAGATACGCAGTATTTT. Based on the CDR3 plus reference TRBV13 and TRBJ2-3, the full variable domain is AAGVIQSPRHLIKEKRETATLKCYPIPRHDTVYWYQQGPGQDPQFLISFYEKMQSDKGSIPDRFSAQQFSDYHSELNMSSLELGDSALYFCASSELAGKQHTDTQYFGPGTRLTVL.

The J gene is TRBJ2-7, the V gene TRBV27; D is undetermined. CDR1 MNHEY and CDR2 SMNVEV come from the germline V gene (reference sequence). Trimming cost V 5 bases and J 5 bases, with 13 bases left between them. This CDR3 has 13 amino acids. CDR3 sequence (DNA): TGTGCCAGCAGTCTTGGCCCCAGTGACGAGCAGTACTTC. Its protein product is CASSLGPSDEQYF.

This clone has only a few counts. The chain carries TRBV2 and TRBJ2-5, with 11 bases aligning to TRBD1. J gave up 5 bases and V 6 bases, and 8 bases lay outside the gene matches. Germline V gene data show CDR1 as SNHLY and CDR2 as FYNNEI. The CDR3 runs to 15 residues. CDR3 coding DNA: TGTGCCAGCAGAGAGGGACAGGGGGTTAGGGAGACCCAGTACTTC. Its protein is CASREGQGVRETQYF.

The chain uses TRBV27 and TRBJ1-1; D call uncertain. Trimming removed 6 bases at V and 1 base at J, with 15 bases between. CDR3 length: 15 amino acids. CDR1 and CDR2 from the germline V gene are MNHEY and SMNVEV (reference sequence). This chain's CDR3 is CASRYAAGWNTEAFF. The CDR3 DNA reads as TGTGCCAGCAGGTATGCGGCGGGGTGGAACACTGAAGCTTTCTTT.

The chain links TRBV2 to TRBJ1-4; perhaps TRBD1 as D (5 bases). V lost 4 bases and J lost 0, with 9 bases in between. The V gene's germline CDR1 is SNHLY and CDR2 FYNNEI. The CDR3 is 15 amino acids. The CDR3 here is CASSVEGSTNEKLFF. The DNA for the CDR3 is TGTGCCAGCAGTGTCGAGGGGTCAACTAATGAAAAACTGTTTTTT.

The CDR3 nucleotides read TGTGCCAGCGGACAGACGAGCTCCTACGAGCAGTACTTC. Its protein product is CASGQTSSYEQYF. The chain links TRBV27 to TRBJ2-7, with D possibly being TRBD1 (6 bases). Trimming shortened V by 8 bases and J by 0 bases, and 11 bases separated the two germline ends. Looked up from germline, CDR1 is MNHEY and CDR2 is SMNVEV (reference sequence). This CDR3 comprises 13 residues.

The CDR3 coding sequence is TGTGCCAGTAGTATCTACCTGGGGAATAGCAATCAGCCCCAGCATTTT. This gives the protein CASSIYLGNSNQPQHF. J is TRBJ1-5 and V is TRBV19, with no clear D. V was trimmed by 3 bases and J by 0 bases, leaving 12 bases between them. There are 16 residues in the CDR3. Germline V CDR1 and CDR2: LNHDA, SQIVND (reference sequence).

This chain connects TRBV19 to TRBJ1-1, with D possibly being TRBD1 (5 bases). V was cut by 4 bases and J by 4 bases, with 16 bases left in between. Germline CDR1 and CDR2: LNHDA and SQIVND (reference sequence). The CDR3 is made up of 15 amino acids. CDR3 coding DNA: TGTGCCAGTAGTAGCGGGCCCCCGAGGGGCACTGAAGCTTTCTTT. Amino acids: CASSSGPPRGTEAFF.

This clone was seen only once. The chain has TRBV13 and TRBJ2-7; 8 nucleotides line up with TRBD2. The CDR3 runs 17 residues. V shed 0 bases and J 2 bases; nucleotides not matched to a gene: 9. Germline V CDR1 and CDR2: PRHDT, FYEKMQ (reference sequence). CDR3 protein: CASSLGRVPGGPYEQYF. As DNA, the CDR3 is TGTGCCAGCAGCTTAGGCCGGGTTCCGGGAGGGCCCTACGAGCAGTACTTC.

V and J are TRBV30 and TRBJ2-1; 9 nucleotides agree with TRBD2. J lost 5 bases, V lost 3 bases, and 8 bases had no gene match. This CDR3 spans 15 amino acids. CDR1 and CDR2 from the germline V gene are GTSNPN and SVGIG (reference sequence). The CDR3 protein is CAWSRGGRANNEQFF. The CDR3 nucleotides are TGTGCCTGGAGCCGGGGCGGGAGGGCCAACAATGAGCAGTTCTTC. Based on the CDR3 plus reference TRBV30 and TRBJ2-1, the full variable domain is SQTIHQWPATLVQPVGSPLSLECTVEGTSNPNLYWYRQAAGRGLQLLFYSVGIGQISSEVPQNLSASRPQDRQFILSSKKLLLSDSGFYLCAWSRGGRANNEQFFGPGTRLTVL.

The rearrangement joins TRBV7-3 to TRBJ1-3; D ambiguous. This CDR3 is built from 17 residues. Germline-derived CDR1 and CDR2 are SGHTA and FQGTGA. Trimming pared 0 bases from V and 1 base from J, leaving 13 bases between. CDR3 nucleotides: TGTGCCAGCAGCTTAACCTCGACAAGTAGATCTGGAAACACCATATATTTT. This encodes CASSLTSTSRSGNTIYF.

The DNA for the CDR3 is TGTGCCAGCAGCTTAGGGACAGTTTCTACCTCTGGGGCCAACGTCCTGACTTTC. Translation: CASSLGTVSTSGANVLTF. This rearrangement joins TRBV7-6 to TRBJ2-6; maybe TRBD1 (6 bases). Per germline, CDR1 SGHVS and CDR2 FNYEAQ. The V and J ends lost 1 base and 0 bases respectively, with 13 bases between them. This CDR3 comprises 18 residues. The full variable domain, in which reference TRBV7-6 and TRBJ2-6 provide the parts outside the CDR3, is GAGVSQSPRYKVTKRGQDVALRCDPISGHVSLYWYRQALGQGPEFLTYFNYEAQQDKSGLPNDRFSAERPEGSISTLTIQRTEQRDSAMYRCASSLGTVSTSGANVLTFGAGSRLTVL.

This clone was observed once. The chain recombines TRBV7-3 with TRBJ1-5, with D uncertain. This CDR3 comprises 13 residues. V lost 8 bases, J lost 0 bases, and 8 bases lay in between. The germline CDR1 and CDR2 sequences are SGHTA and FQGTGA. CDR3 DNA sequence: TGTGCCAGCGCCGAATATAGCAATCAGCCCCAGCATTTT. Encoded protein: CASAEYSNQPQHF.

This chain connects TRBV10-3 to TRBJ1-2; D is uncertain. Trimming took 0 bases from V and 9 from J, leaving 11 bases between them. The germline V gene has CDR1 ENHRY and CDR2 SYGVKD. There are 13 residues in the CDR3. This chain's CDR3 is CAISESGGRSYTF. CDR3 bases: TGTGCCATCAGTGAGTCCGGAGGTAGGAGCTACACCTTC.

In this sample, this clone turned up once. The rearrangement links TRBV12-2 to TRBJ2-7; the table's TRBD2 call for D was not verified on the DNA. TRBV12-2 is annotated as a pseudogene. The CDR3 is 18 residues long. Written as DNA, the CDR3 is TGTGCAAGTCGCTTAGCACCACCGTTTAGCGTTAGCTCCTACGAGCAGTACTTC. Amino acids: CASRLAPPFSVSSYEQYF.

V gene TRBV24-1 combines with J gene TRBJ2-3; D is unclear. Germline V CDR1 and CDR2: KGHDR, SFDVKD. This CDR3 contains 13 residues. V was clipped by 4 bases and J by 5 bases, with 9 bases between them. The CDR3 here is CATSDPVGDTQYF. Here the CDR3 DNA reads TGTGCCACCAGTGACCCTGTGGGAGATACGCAGTATTTT.

In nucleotides, the CDR3 is TGTGCCAGCAGCTTAGACGGGACAGTTCTAGCCAAAAACATTCAGTACTTC. It encodes CASSLDGTVLAKNIQYF. V and J are TRBV7-2 and TRBJ2-4, with 7 bases matching TRBD1. This CDR3 is 17 amino acids long. The V and J ends lost 1 base and 0 bases, in that order; junction bases with no gene match: 6. Germline CDR1 SGHTA, CDR2 FQGNSA.

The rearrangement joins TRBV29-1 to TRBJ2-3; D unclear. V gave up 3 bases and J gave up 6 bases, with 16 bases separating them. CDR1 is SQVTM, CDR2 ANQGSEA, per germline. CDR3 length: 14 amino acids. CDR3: CSVDALVPRDTQYF. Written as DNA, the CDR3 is TGCAGCGTTGACGCCCTGGTTCCTAGGGATACGCAGTATTTT.

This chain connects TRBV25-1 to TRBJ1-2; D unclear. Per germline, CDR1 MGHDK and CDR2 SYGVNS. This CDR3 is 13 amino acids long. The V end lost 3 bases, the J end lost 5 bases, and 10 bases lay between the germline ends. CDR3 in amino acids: CASSDPSQYGYTF. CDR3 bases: TGTGCCAGCAGTGATCCCTCCCAATATGGCTACACCTTC.

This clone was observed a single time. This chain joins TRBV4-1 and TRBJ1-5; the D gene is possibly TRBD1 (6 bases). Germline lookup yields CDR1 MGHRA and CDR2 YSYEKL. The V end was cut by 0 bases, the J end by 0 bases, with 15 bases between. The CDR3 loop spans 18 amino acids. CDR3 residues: CASSQDNPQGNSNQPQHF. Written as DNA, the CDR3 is TGCGCCAGCAGCCAAGACAACCCTCAGGGGAATAGCAATCAGCCCCAGCATTTT.